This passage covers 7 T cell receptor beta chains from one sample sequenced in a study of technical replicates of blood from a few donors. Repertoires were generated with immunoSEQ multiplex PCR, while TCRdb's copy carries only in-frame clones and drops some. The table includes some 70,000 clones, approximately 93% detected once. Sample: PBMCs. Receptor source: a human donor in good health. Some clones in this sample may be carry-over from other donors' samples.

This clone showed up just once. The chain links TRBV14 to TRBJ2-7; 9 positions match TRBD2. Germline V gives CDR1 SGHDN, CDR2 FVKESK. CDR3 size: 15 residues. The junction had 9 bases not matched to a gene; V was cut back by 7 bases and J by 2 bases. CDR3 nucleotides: TGTGCCAGCACCCGCGGGGGGGGCAGGGCCTACGAGCAGTACTTC. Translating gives CASTRGGGRAYEQYF.

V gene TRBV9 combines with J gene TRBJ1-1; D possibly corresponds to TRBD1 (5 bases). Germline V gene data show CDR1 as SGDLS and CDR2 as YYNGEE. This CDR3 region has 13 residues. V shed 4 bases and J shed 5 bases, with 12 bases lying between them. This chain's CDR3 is CASSPVKGTEAFF. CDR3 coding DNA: TGTGCCAGCAGCCCCGTCAAGGGGACTGAAGCTTTCTTT.

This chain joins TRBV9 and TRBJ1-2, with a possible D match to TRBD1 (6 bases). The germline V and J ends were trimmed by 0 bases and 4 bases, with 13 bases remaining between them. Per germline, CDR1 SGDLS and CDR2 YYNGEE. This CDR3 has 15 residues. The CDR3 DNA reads TGTGCCAGCAGCGTAGGGTGGGAGGGGGTCTATGGCTACACCTTC. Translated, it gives CASSVGWEGVYGYTF.

The CDR3 sequence is CASGLVRSAGNTIYF. CDR3 in DNA: TGTGCTAGTGGTTTGGTACGCAGCGCTGGAAACACCATATATTTT. The chain couples TRBV12-5 to TRBJ1-3; D call uncertain. V was clipped by 0 bases and J by 2 bases, with 8 bases between them. The germline V gene has CDR1 LGHNT and CDR2 FRNRAP. CDR3 size: 15 residues.

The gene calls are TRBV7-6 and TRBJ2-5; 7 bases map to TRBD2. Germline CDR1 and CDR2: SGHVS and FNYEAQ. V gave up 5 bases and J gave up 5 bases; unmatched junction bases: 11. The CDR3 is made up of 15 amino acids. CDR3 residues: CASSPAGLEDETQYF. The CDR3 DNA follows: TGTGCCAGCAGCCCGGCCGGACTAGAAGATGAGACCCAGTACTTC.

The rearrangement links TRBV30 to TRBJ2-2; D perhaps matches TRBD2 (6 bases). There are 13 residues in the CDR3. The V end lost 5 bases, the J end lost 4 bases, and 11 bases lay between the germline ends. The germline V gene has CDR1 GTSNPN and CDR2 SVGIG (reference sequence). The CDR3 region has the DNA TGTGCCTGGGGACGGGAGTTCACCGGGGAGCTGTTTTTT. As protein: CAWGREFTGELFF.

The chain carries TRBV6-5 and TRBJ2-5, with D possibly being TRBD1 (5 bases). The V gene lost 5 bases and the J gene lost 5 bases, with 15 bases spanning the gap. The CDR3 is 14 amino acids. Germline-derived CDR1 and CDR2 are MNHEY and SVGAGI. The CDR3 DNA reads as TGTGCCAGCAGTCCAAATAGGGGAATGGAGACCCAGTACTTC. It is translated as CASSPNRGMETQYF.